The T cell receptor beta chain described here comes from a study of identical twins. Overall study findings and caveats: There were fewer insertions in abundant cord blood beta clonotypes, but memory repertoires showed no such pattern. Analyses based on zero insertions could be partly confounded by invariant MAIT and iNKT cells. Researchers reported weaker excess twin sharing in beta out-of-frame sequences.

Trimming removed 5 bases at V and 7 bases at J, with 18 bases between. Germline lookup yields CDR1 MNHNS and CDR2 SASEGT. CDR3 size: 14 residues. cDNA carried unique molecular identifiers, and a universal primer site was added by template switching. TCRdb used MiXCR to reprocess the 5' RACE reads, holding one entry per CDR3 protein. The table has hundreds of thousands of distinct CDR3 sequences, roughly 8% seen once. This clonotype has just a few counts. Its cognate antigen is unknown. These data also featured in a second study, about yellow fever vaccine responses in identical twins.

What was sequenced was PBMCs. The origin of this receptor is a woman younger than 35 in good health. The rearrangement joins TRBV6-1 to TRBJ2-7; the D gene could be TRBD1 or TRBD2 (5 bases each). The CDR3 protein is CASSREPGPEEQYF. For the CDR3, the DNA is TGTGCCAGCAGTAGGGAGCCGGGGCCGGAGGAGCAGTACTTC.